What follows describes a single T cell receptor (beta chain). What it binds is not known. Documented treatment: oral pan-JAK inhibitor, 5-10 mg twice daily. Punch biopsies of lesional scalp, plus peripheral blood, were taken from alopecia areata patients. Trimming left V 7 bases short and J 0 bases short, with 15 bases between. CDR1 SQVTM and CDR2 ANQGSEA come from the germline V gene. The CDR3 covers 14 residues. These data are taken from a study of CD8+ T cells in alopecia areata. Background on the study: Treated individuals took tofacitinib by mouth, 5 to 10 mg twice daily. Using the percentage of affected scalp area, treated patients' severity was scored. Findings and limits, study-wide: Relative to normal scalp, lesional scalp, especially alopecia totalis/universalis, showed higher clonality.

RNA was extracted and reverse transcribed into cDNA as the sequencing template. Measured with immunoSEQ multiplex PCR; TCRdb has only the in-frame clones, and not every one. The repertoire has 200,000 to 250,000 clones, about 57% of them found once; the top ten carry around 1.5%. The receptor comes from a human donor with alopecia areata. The J gene is TRBJ2-5, the V gene TRBV29-1, with a possible D match to TRBD2 (5 bases). The sample in question was CD4+ T cells sorted from blood, obtained at week 4, from a patient treated with tofacitinib. This CDR3 is CSAYGITYQETQYF. The DNA for the CDR3 is TGCAGCGCATACGGGATAACATACCAAGAGACCCAGTACTTC.